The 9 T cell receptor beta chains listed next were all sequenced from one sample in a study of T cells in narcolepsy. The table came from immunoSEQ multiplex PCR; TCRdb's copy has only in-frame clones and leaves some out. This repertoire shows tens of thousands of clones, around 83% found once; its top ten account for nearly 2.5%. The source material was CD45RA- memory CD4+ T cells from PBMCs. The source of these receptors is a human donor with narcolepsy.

CDR3 coding DNA: TGCGCCAGCAGCTACTCCGGGACAGGGACCTCCGAGCAGTACTTC. Translation: CASSYSGTGTSEQYF. This chain links TRBV5-1 with TRBJ2-7; 9 positions agree with TRBD1. Losses at the gene ends were 3 bases for V and 6 bases for J; bases not matched to a gene: 10. There are 15 residues in the CDR3. The germline CDR1 and CDR2 sequences are SGHRS and YFSETQ.

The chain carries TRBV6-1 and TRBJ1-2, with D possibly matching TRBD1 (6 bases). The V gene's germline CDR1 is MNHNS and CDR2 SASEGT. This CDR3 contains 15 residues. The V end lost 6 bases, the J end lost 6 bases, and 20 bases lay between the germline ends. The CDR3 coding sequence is TGTGCCAGCAGGTTAGATGCCAGGGGATTCGATGGCTACACCTTC. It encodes CASRLDARGFDGYTF.

CDR3 in amino acids: CASSSRGTVRREQYF. The DNA of the CDR3 is TGTGCCAGCAGTTCCCGAGGGACGGTACGTCGAGAGCAGTACTTC. V and J are TRBV6-5 and TRBJ2-7, with D perhaps assigned TRBD1 or TRBD2 (5 bases each). V was pared by 4 bases and J by 7 bases, with 20 bases between. Germline CDR1 is MNHEY and CDR2 is SVGAGI. The CDR3 extends over 15 amino acids.

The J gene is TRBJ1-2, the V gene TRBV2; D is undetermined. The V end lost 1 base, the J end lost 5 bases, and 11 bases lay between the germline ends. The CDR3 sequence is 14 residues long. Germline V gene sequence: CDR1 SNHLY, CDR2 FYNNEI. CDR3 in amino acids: CASSEEREGYGYTF. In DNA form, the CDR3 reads TGTGCCAGCAGTGAAGAAAGGGAAGGATATGGCTACACCTTC.

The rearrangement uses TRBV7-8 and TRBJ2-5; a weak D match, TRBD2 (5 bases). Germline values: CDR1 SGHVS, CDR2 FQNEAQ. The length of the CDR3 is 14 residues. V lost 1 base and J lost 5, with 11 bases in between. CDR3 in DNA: TGTGCCAGCAGCTTAGGTACTAGATTGGAGACCCAGTACTTC. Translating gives CASSLGTRLETQYF.

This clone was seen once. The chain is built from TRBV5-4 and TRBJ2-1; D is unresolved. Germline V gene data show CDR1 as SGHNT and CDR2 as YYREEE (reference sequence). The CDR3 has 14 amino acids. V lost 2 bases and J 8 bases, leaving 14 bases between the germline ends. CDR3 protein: CASSFSPPGDEQFF. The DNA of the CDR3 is TGTGCCAGCAGCTTTTCCCCCCCTGGCGATGAGCAGTTCTTC.

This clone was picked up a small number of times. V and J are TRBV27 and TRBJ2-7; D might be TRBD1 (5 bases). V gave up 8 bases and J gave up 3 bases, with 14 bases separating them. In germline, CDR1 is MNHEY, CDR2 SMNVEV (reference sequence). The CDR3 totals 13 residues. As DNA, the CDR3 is TGTGCCAGCGCAGGGCCCAGGGACTACGAGCAGTACTTC. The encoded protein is CASAGPRDYEQYF.

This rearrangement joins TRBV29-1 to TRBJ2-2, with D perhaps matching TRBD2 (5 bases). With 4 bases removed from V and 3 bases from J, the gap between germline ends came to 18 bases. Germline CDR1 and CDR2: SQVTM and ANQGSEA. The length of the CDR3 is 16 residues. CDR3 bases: TGCAGCGTTGTTTACGGGGATATTTGGGACACCGGGGAGCTGTTTTTT. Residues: CSVVYGDIWDTGELFF.

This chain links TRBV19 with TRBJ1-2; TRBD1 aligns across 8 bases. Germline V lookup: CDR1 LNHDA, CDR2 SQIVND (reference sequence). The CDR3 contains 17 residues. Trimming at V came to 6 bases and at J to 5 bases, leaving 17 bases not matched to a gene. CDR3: CASRSNPAGGRSYGYTF. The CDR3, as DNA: TGTGCCAGTAGATCCAACCCGGCAGGGGGCCGTTCGTATGGCTACACCTTC.